Sequencing of this TCR beta chain was carried out in a study of blood T cells in healthy people across ages. Then a second PCR, running about 6 to 11 cycles, was carried out with a sample-barcoded 5' primer and a J-beta primer mix. TCRdb processed the 5' RACE reads anew with MiXCR; each CDR3 protein has one entry. The sample holds over a million distinct CDR3 sequences; 42% are singletons and the top ten take approximately 4%. The sequenced sample was blood. This TCR came from a woman aged 18-29 years in good health.

CDR3 protein: CASFHSTYEQYF. CDR3 nucleotides: TGTGCCAGCTTTCACAGTACCTACGAGCAGTACTTC. The rearrangement links TRBV28 to TRBJ2-7, with no clear D. This CDR3 spans 12 amino acids. The V end lost 8 bases, the J end lost 2 bases, and 10 bases lay between the germline ends. Germline V lookup: CDR1 MDHEN, CDR2 SYDVKM.